This TCR beta chain was obtained from a study of OX40 agonist ivuxolimab in advanced cancers. Looking at the study overall: Cancers in dose escalation were hepatocellular, melanoma, renal cell and head and neck. Three partial responders included one hepatocellular carcinoma patient and two cutaneous melanoma patients. The study's findings and limits: With doses of 0.1 to 3.0 mg/kg, CD4+ and CD8+ blood T cells had undergone clonal expansion by week 6.

Trimming removed 5 bases at V and 7 bases at J, with 15 bases between. The CDR3 spans 14 residues. Germline CDR1 is MNHEY and CDR2 is SVGAGI. TCRdb's copy holds only in-frame clones and misses some; the assay was immunoSEQ multiplex PCR. The table has some 45,000 clones, approximately 84% seen once; the top ten hold under 40%. Blood samples were obtained at baseline, cycle 4 day 1, and cycle 7 day 1. A remark on this clone: Its specificity is unknown.

The TCR comes from an adult with an advanced solid tumor such as melanoma, head and neck, liver or kidney cancer. The chain combines TRBV6-5 with TRBJ2-1; perhaps D is TRBD1 or TRBD2 (5 bases each). Sequencing used CD4+ or CD8+ T cells sorted from blood, obtained in a trial of the OX40 agonist ivuxolimab. The CDR3 protein is CASSREGIVNEQFF. The CDR3 region has the DNA TGTGCCAGCAGTAGAGAGGGGATAGTTAATGAGCAGTTCTTC.